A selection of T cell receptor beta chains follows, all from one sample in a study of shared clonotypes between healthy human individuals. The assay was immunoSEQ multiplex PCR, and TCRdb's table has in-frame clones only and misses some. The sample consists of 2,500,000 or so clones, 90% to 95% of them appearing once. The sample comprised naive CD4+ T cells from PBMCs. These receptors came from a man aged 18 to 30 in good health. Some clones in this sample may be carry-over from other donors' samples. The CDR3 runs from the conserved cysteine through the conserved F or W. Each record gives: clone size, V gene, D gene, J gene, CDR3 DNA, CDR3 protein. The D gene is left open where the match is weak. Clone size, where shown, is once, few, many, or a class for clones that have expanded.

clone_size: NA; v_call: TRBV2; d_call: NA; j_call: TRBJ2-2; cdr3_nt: TGTGCCAGCCAAGACAGCAGGAACACCGGGGAGCTGTTTTTT; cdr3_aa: CASQDSRNTGELFF
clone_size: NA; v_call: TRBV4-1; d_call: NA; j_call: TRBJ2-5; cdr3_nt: TGCGCCAGCAGCCAAGCTTTAGGTCAGGTCTTGGGAGAGACCCAGTACTTC; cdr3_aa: CASSQALGQVLGETQYF
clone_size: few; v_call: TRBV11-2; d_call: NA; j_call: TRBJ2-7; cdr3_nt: TGTGCCAGCAGGAGCCCTTTGTTCGAGCAGTACTTC; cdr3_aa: CASRSPLFEQYF
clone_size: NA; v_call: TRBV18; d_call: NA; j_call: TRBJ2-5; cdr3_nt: TGTGCCAGCTCACCTATACGTCAAGGGAACCAAGAGACCCAGTACTTC; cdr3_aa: CASSPIRQGNQETQYF
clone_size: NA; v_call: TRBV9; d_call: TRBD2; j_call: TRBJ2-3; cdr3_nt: TGTGCCAGCAGCGAGCCCGGGGAGGGACTAGCGGGGTGTGATACGCAGTATTTT; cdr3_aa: CASSEPGEGLAGCDTQYF
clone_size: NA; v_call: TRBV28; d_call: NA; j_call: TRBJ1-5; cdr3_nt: TGTGCCAGCAGATGGGGTGTTGAGCAGCCCCAGCATTTT; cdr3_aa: CASRWGVEQPQHF
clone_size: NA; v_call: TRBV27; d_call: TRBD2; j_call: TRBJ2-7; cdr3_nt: TGTGCCAGCAGTTTAAGGGGGGCTAGCGGGAGTCACACCTACGAGCAGTACTTC; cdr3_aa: CASSLRGASGSHTYEQYF
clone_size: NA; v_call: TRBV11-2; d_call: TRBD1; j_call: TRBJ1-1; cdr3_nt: TGTGCCAGCAGCAGGACAGGGGTGATTATGAACACTGAAGCTTTCTTT; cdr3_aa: CASSRTGVIMNTEAFF
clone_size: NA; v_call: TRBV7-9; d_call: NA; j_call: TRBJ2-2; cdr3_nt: TGTGCCAGCAGCTTCGATGGACAGCTTCCCGGGGAGCTGTTTTTT; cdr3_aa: CASSFDGQLPGELFF
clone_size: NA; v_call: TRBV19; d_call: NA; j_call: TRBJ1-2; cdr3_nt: TGTGCCAGTAGTATAATAGCTTTCGACTATGGCTACACCTTC; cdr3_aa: CASSIIAFDYGYTF
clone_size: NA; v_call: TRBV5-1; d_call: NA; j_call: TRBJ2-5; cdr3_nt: TGCGCCAGCAAAGTAGAGGGCCTTTGGGAGACCCAGTACTTC; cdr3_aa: CASKVEGLWETQYF
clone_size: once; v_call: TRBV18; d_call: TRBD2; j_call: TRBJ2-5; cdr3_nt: TGTGCCAGCCGTAGCGGGGTCCGGGAGACCCAGTACTTC; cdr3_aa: CASRSGVRETQYF
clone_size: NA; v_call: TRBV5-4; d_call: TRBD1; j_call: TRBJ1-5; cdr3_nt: TGTGCCAGCAGCCGCGGGACAGGGGAGGTTCCCGAAGCCCAGCATTTT; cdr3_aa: CASSRGTGEVPEAQHF
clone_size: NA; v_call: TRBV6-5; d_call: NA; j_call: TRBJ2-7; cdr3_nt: TGTGCCAGCACGATAGGGGGGCAGCAGTACTTC; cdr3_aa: CASTIGGQQYF
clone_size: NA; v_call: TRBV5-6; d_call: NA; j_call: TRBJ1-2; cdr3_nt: TGTGCCAGCAGCTTGGCCACGGGGGCGTACTATGGCTACACCTTC; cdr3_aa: CASSLATGAYYGYTF
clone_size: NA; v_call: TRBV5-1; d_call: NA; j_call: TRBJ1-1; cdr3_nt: TGCGCCAGCAGCTTGGCTGGTTCGGACCGGAACACTGAAGCTTTCTTT; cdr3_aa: CASSLAGSDRNTEAFF
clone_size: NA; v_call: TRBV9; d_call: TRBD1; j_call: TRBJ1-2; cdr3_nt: TGTGCCAGCAGCGGCCGACAGGGCCTGGCTTATGGCTACACCTTC; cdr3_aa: CASSGRQGLAYGYTF
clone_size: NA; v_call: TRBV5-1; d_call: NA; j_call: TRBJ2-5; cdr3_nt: TGCGCCAGCAGCTTGTCTCCCCAAGAGACCCAGTACTTC; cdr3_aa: CASSLSPQETQYF
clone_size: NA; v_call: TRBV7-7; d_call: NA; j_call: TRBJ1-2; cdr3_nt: TGTGCCAGCAGACGGCGTGGGTGGGACTGGGGTTATGGCTACACCTTC; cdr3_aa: CASRRRGWDWGYGYTF
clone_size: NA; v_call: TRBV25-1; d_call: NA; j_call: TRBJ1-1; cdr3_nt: TGTGCCAGCAGTGAGGACGGTTGGAACACTGAAGCTTTCTTT; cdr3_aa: CASSEDGWNTEAFF
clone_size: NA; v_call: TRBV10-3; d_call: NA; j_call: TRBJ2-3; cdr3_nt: TGTGCCATCAGTGGGGGCCCCGAGGAGGGGCCAGATACGCAGTATTTT; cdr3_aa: CAISGGPEEGPDTQYF
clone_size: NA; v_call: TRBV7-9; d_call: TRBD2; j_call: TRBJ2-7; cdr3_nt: TGTGCCAGCAGCTACCGGACTAGCGAAGCCTACGAGCAGTACTTC; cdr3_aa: CASSYRTSEAYEQYF
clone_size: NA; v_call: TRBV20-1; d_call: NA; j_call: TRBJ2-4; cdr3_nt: TGCAGTGTTATCCCGGGACCTATTCAGTACTTC; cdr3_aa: CSVIPGPIQYF
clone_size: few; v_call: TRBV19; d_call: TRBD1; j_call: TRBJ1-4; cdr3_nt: TGTGCCAGTGGTGGACAGGGAGTCTCAAAACTGTTTTTT; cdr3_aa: CASGGQGVSKLFF
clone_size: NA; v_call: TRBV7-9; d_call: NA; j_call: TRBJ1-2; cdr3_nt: TGTGCCAGCAGTGTATTGGGGGGACGCTATGGCTACACCTTC; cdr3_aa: CASSVLGGRYGYTF
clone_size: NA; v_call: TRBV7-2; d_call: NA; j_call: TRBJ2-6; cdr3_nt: TGTGCCAGCAGCCCCGCCAGGGCGGGGGCCAACGTCCTGACTTTC; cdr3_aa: CASSPARAGANVLTF
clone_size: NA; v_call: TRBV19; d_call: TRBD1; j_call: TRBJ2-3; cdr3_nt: TGTGCCAGTAGCGAGACAGGGAAATGGAGAGATACGCAGTATTTT; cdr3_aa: CASSETGKWRDTQYF
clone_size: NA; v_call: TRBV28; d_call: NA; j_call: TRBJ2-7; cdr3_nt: TGTGCCAGCAGCTCGGACTCAAACCCCTACGAGCAGTACTTC; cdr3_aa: CASSSDSNPYEQYF
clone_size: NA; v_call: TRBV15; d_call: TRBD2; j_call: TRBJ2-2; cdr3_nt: TGTGCCACCAGTGAGCGACTAGCTCGTCCCGGGGAGCTGTTTTTT; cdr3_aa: CATSERLARPGELFF
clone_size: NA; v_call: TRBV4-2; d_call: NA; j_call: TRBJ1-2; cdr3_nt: TGTGCCAGCAGCCAAGAAGTCTCCCGGGCGGGGGGCTACACCTTC; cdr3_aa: CASSQEVSRAGGYTF
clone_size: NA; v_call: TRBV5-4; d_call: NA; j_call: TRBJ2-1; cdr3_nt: TGTGCCAGCAGCCCGCCGGGCCAAAGGGGGTATTACAATGAGCAGTTCTTC; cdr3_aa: CASSPPGQRGYYNEQFF
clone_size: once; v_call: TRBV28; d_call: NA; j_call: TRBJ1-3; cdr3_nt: TGTGCCAGCATCGGTACCCCTGGGGGAGGCTCTGGAAACACCATATATTTT; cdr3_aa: CASIGTPGGGSGNTIYF
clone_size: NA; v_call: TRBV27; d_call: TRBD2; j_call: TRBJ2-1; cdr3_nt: TGTGCCAGCAGTTTTGAGCGGGACCAGGTGTTCAATGAGCAGTTCTTC; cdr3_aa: CASSFERDQVFNEQFF
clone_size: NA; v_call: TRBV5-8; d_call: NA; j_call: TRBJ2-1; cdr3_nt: TGTGCCAGCAGCGGGTGGGGCGAGCAGTTCTTC; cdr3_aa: CASSGWGEQFF
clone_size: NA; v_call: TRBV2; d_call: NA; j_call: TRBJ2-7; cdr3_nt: TGTGCCAGCAGGTTGAGGACTTCAAGCTCCTACGAGCAGTACTTC; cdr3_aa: CASRLRTSSSYEQYF
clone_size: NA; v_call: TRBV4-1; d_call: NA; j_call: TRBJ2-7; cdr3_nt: TGCGCCAGCAGCCCCCTTGTAGCGCAGGTTTCCTACGAGCAGTACTTC; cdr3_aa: CASSPLVAQVSYEQYF
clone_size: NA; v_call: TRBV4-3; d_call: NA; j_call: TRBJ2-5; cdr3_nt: TGCGCCAGCAGCCAAGGGGTTCCTTCTAGCGCTGAGACCCAGTACTTC; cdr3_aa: CASSQGVPSSAETQYF